The 10 T cell receptor beta chains reported below all come from one sample, sequenced in a study of post-analysis software for immune sequencing data. Overall study results and limits: Roughly 5 TRBV segments, TRBV5-6, TRBV5-1 and TRBV20-1 among them, were found more frequent in patients than controls.

Unique molecular identifiers were present in the TCR beta cDNA libraries. TCRdb ran MiXCR on the PCR reads and lists one entry per CDR3 protein. This repertoire shows 800,000 to 950,000 distinct CDR3 sequences, approximately 57% found once; its top ten account for 4.6%. These receptors are not linked to any known antigen. The sequencing sample was made of blood. Receptors originate from a girl aged 10 to 17 with multiple sclerosis.

As to this clonotype: Given a much more abundant clone one base away, this may be a read error. The chain couples TRBV29-1 to TRBJ1-2; D perhaps matches TRBD1 (5 bases). The CDR3 is 12 residues long. Germline assignment: CDR1 SQVTM and CDR2 ANQGSEA. The ends were cut back, 6 bases at V and 7 bases at J, with 15 bases in the middle. The CDR3 coding sequence is TGCAGCGTGTCCGGGACGAAGCGTGGCTACACCTTC. Amino acid sequence: CSVSGTKRGYTF.

The gene calls are TRBV28 and TRBJ2-7; possible D gene TRBD2, 6 bases. The CDR3 sequence is 13 residues long. With 6 bases removed from V and 5 bases from J, the gap between germline ends came to 14 bases. CDR1 and CDR2 from the germline V gene are MDHEN and SYDVKM. The CDR3 loop is CASRHPGGNEQYF. The CDR3 DNA is TGTGCCAGCAGACACCCTGGGGGGAACGAGCAGTACTTC.

This chain links TRBV5-1 with TRBJ2-1, with 8 bases that match TRBD1. Germline CDR1 is SGHRS and CDR2 is YFSETQ. The CDR3 is made up of 16 amino acids. Trimming removed 0 bases from V and 6 bases from J; junction bases left unmatched: 8. CDR3 residues: CASSLEAGGYGNEQFF. CDR3 DNA sequence: TGCGCCAGCAGCTTGGAGGCAGGGGGCTATGGCAATGAGCAGTTCTTC.

The V gene is TRBV25-1, the J gene TRBJ2-5; 7 nucleotides agree with TRBD1. Gene TRBJ2-7 matches the end of the DNA better, so the J call may be wrong. Germline V lookup: CDR1 MGHDK, CDR2 SYGVNS. The CDR3 covers 15 residues. CDR3 sequence (DNA): TGTGCCAGCAGTGAACCGGGACAGAGGAGCTACGAGCAGTACTTC. Amino acid sequence: CASSEPGQRSYEQYF.

This clonotype was seen only a few times. The V call is TRBV7-2, the J call TRBJ2-3; 15 nucleotides agree with TRBD2. The CDR3 sequence is 17 residues long. Looked up from germline, CDR1 is SGHTA and CDR2 is FQGNSA. With V trimmed by 5 bases and J by 8 bases, 11 bases remained unmatched. CDR3: CASSPGTSGRTQGTQYF. CDR3 DNA: TGTGCCAGCAGCCCGGGGACTAGCGGGAGGACCCAGGGTACGCAGTATTTT. The entire variable domain, with the rest obtained from reference TRBV7-2 and TRBJ2-3, is as follows: GAGVSQSPSNKVTEKGKDVELRCDPISGHTALYWYRQSLGQGLEFLIYFQGNSAPDKSGLPSDRFSAERTGGSVSTLTIQRTQQEDSAVYLCASSPGTSGRTQGTQYFGPGTRLTVL.

This clonotype was detected only a few times. This chain links TRBV20-1 with TRBJ2-5; TRBD1 agrees at 10 bases. The J call is uncertain, as TRBJ2-7 better fits the DNA end. Germline lookup yields CDR1 DFQATT and CDR2 SNEGSKA (reference sequence). This CDR3 has 13 amino acids. CDR3 region: CSALDRGPYEQYF. The CDR3 region has the DNA TGCAGTGCTTTAGACAGGGGGCCCTACGAGCAGTACTTC.

The J gene is TRBJ2-1, the V gene TRBV20-1; D uncertain. The V end was cut by 3 bases, the J end by 10 bases, with 10 bases between. CDR3 length equals 11 residues. From germline, CDR1 is DFQATT and CDR2 SNEGSKA (reference sequence). DNA for the CDR3: TGCAGTGCTAGCGCCCCGATCGAGCAGTTCTTC. This encodes CSASAPIEQFF.

This clonotype has just a few counts. The chain carries TRBV20-1 and TRBJ2-7; D might be TRBD2 (6 bases). Trimming stripped 3 bases from V and 3 bases from J, with 12 bases between. Germline V gene sequence: CDR1 DFQATT, CDR2 SNEGSKA (reference sequence). This CDR3 region has 13 residues. CDR3: CSASGRTSYEQYF. CDR3 sequence (DNA): TGCAGTGCTAGCGGGAGAACGAGCTACGAGCAGTACTTC.

J is TRBJ2-7 and V is TRBV12-5; possible D gene TRBD1, 5 bases. From germline, CDR1 is LGHNT and CDR2 FRNRAP. This CDR3 spans 17 amino acids. The V end was cut by 2 bases, the J end by 3 bases, with 20 bases between. CDR3 in amino acids: CASGLIQGRTRDYEQYF. CDR3 coding DNA: TGTGCTAGTGGTTTGATCCAGGGTCGGACGAGAGACTACGAGCAGTACTTC.

As for this clonotype: The missing conserved phenylalanine or tryptophan at the end of this CDR3 makes a read error likely. In DNA form, the CDR3 reads TGTGCCAGCATCCCCAGCGGGGGCACAGATACGCAGTATTCT. As protein: CASIPSGGTDTQYS. The J gene is TRBJ2-3, the V gene TRBV12-3 or TRBV12-4, with 7 bases that match TRBD2. The CDR3 is 14 amino acids. V was clipped by 7 bases and J by 1 base; unmatched bases: 5.